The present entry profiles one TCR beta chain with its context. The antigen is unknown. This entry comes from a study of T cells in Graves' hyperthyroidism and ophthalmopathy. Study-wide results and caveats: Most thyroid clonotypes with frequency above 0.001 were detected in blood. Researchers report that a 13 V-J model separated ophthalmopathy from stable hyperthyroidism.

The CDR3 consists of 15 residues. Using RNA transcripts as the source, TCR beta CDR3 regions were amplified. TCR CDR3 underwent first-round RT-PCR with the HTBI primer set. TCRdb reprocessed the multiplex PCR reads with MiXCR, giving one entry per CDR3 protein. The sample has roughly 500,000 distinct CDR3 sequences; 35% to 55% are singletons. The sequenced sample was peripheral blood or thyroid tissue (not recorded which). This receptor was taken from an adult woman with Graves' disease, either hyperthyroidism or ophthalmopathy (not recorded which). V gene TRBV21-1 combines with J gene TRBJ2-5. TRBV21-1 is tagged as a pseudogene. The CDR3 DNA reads TGTGCCAGCAGCAAAACGGACAGGTTCCAAGAGACCCGGTACTTC. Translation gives CASSKTDRFQETRYF.